Included here is one T cell receptor beta chain sequence, with context. What it binds is unknown. Germline V gene lookup returns CDR1 GTSNPN and CDR2 SVGIG (reference sequence). This CDR3 comprises 13 residues. V was pared by 4 bases and J by 2 bases, with 1 base of the junction left unmatched. Use of 60 Vbeta and 13 Jbeta primers characterized the PCR. The table came from immunoSEQ multiplex PCR; TCRdb's copy has only in-frame clones and leaves some out. The sample comprises 100,000 to 150,000 clones, 78% of which are singletons, and approximately 3.9% rests with the top ten. This record comes from a study of cytomegalovirus exposure and HLA in healthy donors. General study points: Prediction of most subjects' HLA-A and HLA-B alleles by TCR beta sequences was reportedly accurate. Some V segments, TRBV6-2 and TRBV6-3 among them, were indistinguishable and were therefore excluded. In a later analysis, compared with equally common non-associated chains, HLA-associated beta chains were more expanded.

This chain joins TRBV30 and TRBJ1-4; 7 nucleotides agree with TRBD1. The clonotype originates from a middle-aged man in good health and CMV-seronegative. The sample was PBMCs. CDR3 in amino acids: CAWTGGTNEKLFF. As DNA, the CDR3 is TGTGCCTGGACAGGGGGTACTAATGAAAAACTGTTTTTT. Supplemented by reference TRBV30 and TRBJ1-4, the full variable domain reads SQTIHQWPATLVQPVGSPLSLECTVEGTSNPNLYWYRQAAGRGLQLLFYSVGIGQISSEVPQNLSASRPQDRQFILSSKKLLLSDSGFYLCAWTGGTNEKLFFGSGTQLSVL.